The 11 T cell receptor beta chains given below trace back to one sample, sequenced in a study of CD8 T cells in ankylosing spondylitis. TCRdb re-derived calls from the 5' RACE reads in MiXCR, one entry per CDR3 protein. The repertoire holds hundreds of thousands of distinct CDR3 sequences, with around 20% as singletons. Sequencing was carried out using blood, either unsorted or a sorted T cell fraction (not recorded which). These receptor sequences come from a male donor with ankylosing spondylitis or in good health (not recorded which).

This chain uses TRBV6-5 with TRBJ1-2, with TRBD1 matching 8 bases. The CDR3 sequence is 14 residues long. Looked up from germline, CDR1 is MNHEY and CDR2 is SVGAGI. Trimming took 4 bases from V and 0 from J; bases not matched to a gene: 1. In nucleotides, the CDR3 is TGTGCCAGCAGTTGGGACAGGACTAACTATGGCTACACCTTC. Its translation: CASSWDRTNYGYTF.

The V and J genes are TRBV28 and TRBJ2-4; D assignment may be TRBD1 or TRBD2 (5 bases each). Germline CDR1 reads MDHEN; CDR2 reads SYDVKM. This CDR3 is built from 14 residues. V was cut by 2 bases and J by 8 bases, with 13 bases left in between. CDR3 residues: CASSLGGGYDIQYF. The CDR3 DNA reads TGTGCCAGCAGTTTAGGGGGTGGCTATGACATTCAGTACTTC.

The chain joins TRBV7-2 to TRBJ2-5, with TRBD1 identical over 9 bases. Trimming took 1 base from V and 4 from J; bases not matched to a gene: 4. The germline V gene encodes CDR1 SGHTA and CDR2 FQGNSA. This CDR3 is built from 15 residues. CDR3 DNA: TGTGCCAGCAGCTTAGGTTTGGGACAGGGAGAGACCCAGTACTTC. This translates into CASSLGLGQGETQYF. The full variable domain, in which reference TRBV7-2 and TRBJ2-5 provide the parts outside the CDR3, is GAGVSQSPSNKVTEKGKDVELRCDPISGHTALYWYRQSLGQGLEFLIYFQGNSAPDKSGLPSDRFSAERTGGSVSTLTIQRTQQEDSAVYLCASSLGLGQGETQYFGPGTRLLVL.

This clonotype has only a few counts. The J gene is TRBJ1-4, the V gene TRBV2; D unclear. Germline CDR1 is SNHLY and CDR2 is FYNNEI. Trimming shortened V by 6 bases and J by 7 bases, and 6 bases separated the two germline ends. This CDR3 region has 11 residues. CDR3 in DNA: TGTGCCAGCAGCGACGTTGAAAAACTGTTTTTT. Translation: CASSDVEKLFF.

The V gene is TRBV25-1, the J gene TRBJ1-1; a weak D match, TRBD1 (5 bases). V was pared by 2 bases and J by 10 bases, with 11 bases between. Germline assignment: CDR1 MGHDK and CDR2 SYGVNS. The length of the CDR3 is 12 residues. The CDR3 DNA sequence: TGTGCCAGCAGTGAAGGGACGTTTCGAGCTTTCTTT. Its translation: CASSEGTFRAFF.

V gene TRBV27 combines with J gene TRBJ1-4, with TRBD1 matching 7 bases. The CDR3 consists of 15 residues. Looked up from germline, CDR1 is MNHEY and CDR2 is SMNVEV (reference sequence). With V trimmed by 4 bases and J by 4 bases, 6 bases remained unmatched. The DNA of the CDR3 is TGTGCCAGCAGTTCCACAGGGGCTCTTAATGAAAAACTGTTTTTT. Its translation is CASSSTGALNEKLFF.

The V gene is TRBV7-9, the J gene TRBJ1-4; TRBD1 might be the D (5 bases). Germline CDR1 and CDR2: SEHNR and FQNEAQ (reference sequence). This CDR3 is 11 amino acids long. V was shortened by 11 bases and J by 8 bases, with 12 bases between the two germline ends. CDR3 bases: TGTGCCGCGGGAGAGGGGGAAAAACTGTTTTTT. Amino acids: CAAGEGEKLFF.

Points on this clonotype: A clone one base away is much larger, so this may be a read error. CDR3 sequence reads: CAATGQLQHF. The DNA for the CDR3 is TGTGCCGCGACCGGTCAGCTCCAGCATTTT. The J gene is TRBJ1-5, the V gene TRBV24-1; D uncertain. The CDR3 is 10 amino acids. Germline values: CDR1 KGHDR, CDR2 SFDVKD.

This clonotype has just a few counts. V usage is TRBV24-1 and J usage is TRBJ2-3; 8 positions match TRBD2. Unmatched junction bases numbered 2, after V lost 4 bases and J lost 0 bases. Germline values: CDR1 KGHDR, CDR2 SFDVKD. The CDR3 spans 15 residues. The DNA of the CDR3 is TGTGCCACCAGTGAAGCGGGGGATAGCACAGATACGCAGTATTTT. It yields the protein CATSEAGDSTDTQYF.

A few counts support this clonotype. This chain uses TRBV5-6 with TRBJ2-1; possible D gene TRBD1, 7 bases. This CDR3 contains 16 residues. V dropped 0 bases and J dropped 4 bases, with 14 bases sitting between them. Germline V lookup: CDR1 SGHDT, CDR2 YYEEEE. The CDR3 DNA is TGTGCCAGCAGCTTGGCCGGCAGGGGGGAATACAATGAGCAGTTCTTC. This gives the protein CASSLAGRGEYNEQFF.

The V call is TRBV7-2, the J call TRBJ2-5, with 8 bases identical to TRBD2. With V trimmed by 1 base and J by 7 bases, 2 bases remained unmatched. Germline CDR1 and CDR2: SGHTA and FQGNSA. The CDR3 spans 13 residues. In DNA, the CDR3 is TGTGCCAGCAGCTTAGGAGCGGGGGTGACCCAGTACTTC. This codes for CASSLGAGVTQYF.